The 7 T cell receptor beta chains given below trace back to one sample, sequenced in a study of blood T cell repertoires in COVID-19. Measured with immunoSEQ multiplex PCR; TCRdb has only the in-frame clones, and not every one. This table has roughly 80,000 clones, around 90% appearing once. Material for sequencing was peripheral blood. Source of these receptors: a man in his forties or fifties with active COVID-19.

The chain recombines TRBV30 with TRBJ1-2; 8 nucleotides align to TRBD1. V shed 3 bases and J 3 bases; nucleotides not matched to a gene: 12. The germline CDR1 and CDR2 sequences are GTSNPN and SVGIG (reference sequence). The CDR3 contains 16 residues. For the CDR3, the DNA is TGTGCCTGGAGCAGTGCAGGGGGCAACCCCTACTATGGCTACACCTTC. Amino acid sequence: CAWSSAGGNPYYGYTF.

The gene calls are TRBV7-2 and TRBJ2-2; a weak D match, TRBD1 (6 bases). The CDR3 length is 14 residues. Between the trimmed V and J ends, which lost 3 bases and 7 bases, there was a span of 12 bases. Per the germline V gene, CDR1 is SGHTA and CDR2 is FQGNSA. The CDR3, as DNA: TGTGCCAGCAGCTTCGGACAGAAAATCGGGGAGCTGTTTTTT. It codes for CASSFGQKIGELFF.

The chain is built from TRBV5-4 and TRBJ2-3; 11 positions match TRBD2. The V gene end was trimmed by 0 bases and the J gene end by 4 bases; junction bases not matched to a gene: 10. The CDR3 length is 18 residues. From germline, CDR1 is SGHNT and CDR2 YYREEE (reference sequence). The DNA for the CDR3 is TGTGCCAGCAGCTTGGTAAAACTAGCGGGGGTTTCCTCAGATACGCAGTATTTT. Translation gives CASSLVKLAGVSSDTQYF.

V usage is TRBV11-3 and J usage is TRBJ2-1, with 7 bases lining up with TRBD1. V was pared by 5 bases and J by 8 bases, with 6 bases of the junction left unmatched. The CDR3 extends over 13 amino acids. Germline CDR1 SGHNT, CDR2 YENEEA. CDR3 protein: CASSLGQNDEQFF. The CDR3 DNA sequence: TGTGCCAGCAGCCTGGGACAGAACGATGAGCAGTTCTTC. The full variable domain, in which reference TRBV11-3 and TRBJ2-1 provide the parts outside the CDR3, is EAGVVQSPRYKIIEKKQPVAFWCNPISGHNTLYWYLQNLGQGPELLIRYENEEAVDDSQLPKDRFSAERLKGVDSTLKIQPAELGDSAVYLCASSLGQNDEQFFGPGTRLTVL.

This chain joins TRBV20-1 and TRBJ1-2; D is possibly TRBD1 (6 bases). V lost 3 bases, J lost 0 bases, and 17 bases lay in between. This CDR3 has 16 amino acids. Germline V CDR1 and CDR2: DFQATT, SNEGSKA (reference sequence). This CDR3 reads CSASGGNRVANYGYTF. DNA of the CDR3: TGCAGTGCTAGTGGGGGTAACAGGGTAGCTAACTATGGCTACACCTTC.

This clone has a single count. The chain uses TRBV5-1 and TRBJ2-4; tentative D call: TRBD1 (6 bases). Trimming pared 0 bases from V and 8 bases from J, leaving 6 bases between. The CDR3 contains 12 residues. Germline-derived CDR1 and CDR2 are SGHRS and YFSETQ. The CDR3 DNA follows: TGCGCCAGCAGCTTGGCAGGGGACATTCAGTACTTC. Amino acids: CASSLAGDIQYF. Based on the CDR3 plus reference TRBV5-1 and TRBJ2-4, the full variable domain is KAGVTQTPRYLIKTRGQQVTLSCSPISGHRSVSWYQQTPGQGLQFLFEYFSETQRNKGNFPGRFSGRQFSNSRSEMNVSTLELGDSALYLCASSLAGDIQYFGAGTRLSVL.

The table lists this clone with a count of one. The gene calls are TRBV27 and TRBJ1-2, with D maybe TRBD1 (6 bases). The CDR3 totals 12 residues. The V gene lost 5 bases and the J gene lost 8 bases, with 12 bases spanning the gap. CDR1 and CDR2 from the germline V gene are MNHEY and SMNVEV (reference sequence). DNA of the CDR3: TGTGCCAGCAGTCCCGAGGGGGGGGGCTACACCTTC. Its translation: CASSPEGGGYTF.